These 22 T cell receptor beta chains came from one sample sequenced in a study of T-cell reconstitution after alpha-beta-depleted transplantation in children. Construction of the TCRbeta library involved unique molecular identifiers. A single record per CDR3 protein comes from TCRdb applying MiXCR to the PCR reads. The table has about 200,000 distinct CDR3 sequences, roughly 9.1% seen once. The source material was PBMCs, mostly from graft donor cells, sampled 360 days after TCRalphabeta/CD19-depleted stem cell transplant. Receptor source: a male patient aged 2-10 years who had a stem cell transplant for acute myeloid leukemia, so the T cells may come from the graft donor.

This clonotype is a singleton in its sample. The rearrangement uses TRBV4-1 and TRBJ2-1; 10 nucleotides match TRBD2. With 0 bases clipped from V and 7 bases from J, the junction kept 15 bases outside the gene matches. The CDR3 totals 19 residues. Germline values: CDR1 MGHRA, CDR2 YSYEKL. The CDR3 sequence: CASSQDFVISSGSTNEQFF. DNA for the CDR3: TGCGCCAGCAGCCAAGATTTCGTGATTTCTAGCGGGAGTACGAATGAGCAGTTCTTC.

About this clonotype: A much larger clone is a single base away; this may be a read error. The J gene is TRBJ2-1, the V gene TRBV11-2; D is unresolved. The V gene lost 0 bases and the J gene lost 12 bases, with 9 bases spanning the gap. This CDR3 contains 12 residues. Germline lookup yields CDR1 SGHAT and CDR2 FQNNGV. CDR3 in DNA: TGTGCCAGCAGCTTAGACTCCACACGGCAGTTCTTC. Translating it yields CASSLDSTRQFF. Supplemented by reference TRBV11-2 and TRBJ2-1, the full variable domain reads EAGVAQSPRYKIIEKRQSVAFWCNPISGHATLYWYQQILGQGPKLLIQFQNNGVVDDSQLPKDRFSAERLKGVDSTLKIQPAKLEDSAVYLCASSLDSTRQFFGPGTRLTVL.

The chain joins TRBV20-1 to TRBJ2-1; perhaps D is TRBD1 or TRBD2 (5 bases each). The CDR3 is made up of 15 amino acids. The germline V gene has CDR1 DFQATT and CDR2 SNEGSKA (reference sequence). Trimming shortened V by 5 bases and J by 5 bases, and 19 bases separated the two germline ends. The CDR3 sequence is CSAPKSGTVDNEQFF. Here the CDR3 DNA reads TGCAGTGCTCCAAAATCCGGGACGGTCGACAATGAGCAGTTCTTC.

The V call is TRBV5-5, the J call TRBJ2-5; perhaps D is TRBD1 or TRBD2 (6 bases each). This CDR3 is built from 14 residues. V dropped 3 bases and J dropped 5 bases, with 14 bases sitting between them. Germline lookup yields CDR1 SGHKS and CDR2 YYEKEE (reference sequence). The DNA for the CDR3 is TGTGCCAGCAGCTGGAGAGGGGGGAGCGAGACCCAGTACTTC. It specifies CASSWRGGSETQYF.

This clonotype was counted only a few times. DNA for the CDR3: TGCAGTGCGGTCCTACAGGGTGAACACTATGGCTACACCTTC. Its protein product is CSAVLQGEHYGYTF. This chain joins TRBV20-1 and TRBJ1-2, with D tentatively TRBD1 (6 bases). CDR1 and CDR2 (germline): DFQATT, SNEGSKA (reference sequence). V was trimmed by 6 bases and J by 3 bases, leaving 17 bases between them. This CDR3 region has 14 residues.

This chain links TRBV5-1 with TRBJ2-1; no definite D call. Per germline, CDR1 SGHRS and CDR2 YFSETQ. CDR3 length: 14 amino acids. V was cut by 1 base and J by 9 bases, with 14 bases left in between. The CDR3 loop is CASSLYLASSEQFF. CDR3 nucleotide sequence: TGCGCCAGCAGCTTGTACCTGGCGAGTAGTGAGCAGTTCTTC.

The chain couples TRBV20-1 to TRBJ1-1, with D possibly TRBD1 on 6 matching bases. Trimming pared 3 bases from V and 0 bases from J, leaving 8 bases between. CDR3 length equals 13 residues. Germline V gene sequence: CDR1 DFQATT, CDR2 SNEGSKA (reference sequence). CDR3: CSASRDMNTEAFF. In DNA form, the CDR3 reads TGCAGTGCTAGTAGGGACATGAACACTGAAGCTTTCTTT.

This chain connects TRBV10-3 to TRBJ2-5; tentatively, D is TRBD1 (7 bases). Looked up from germline, CDR1 is ENHRY and CDR2 is SYGVKD. The CDR3 extends over 13 amino acids. The V gene lost 6 bases and the J gene lost 3 bases, with 11 bases spanning the gap. CDR3 protein: CAIRGRGEETQYF. The CDR3, as DNA: TGTGCCATCAGGGGCAGGGGGGAAGAGACCCAGTACTTC.

Concerning this clonotype itself: At one end the junction does not follow the germline gene, possibly because of a read error. The chain recombines TRBV7-7 with TRBJ2-2; 8 bases agree with TRBD1. CDR1 SSHAT and CDR2 FNYEAQ come from the germline V gene (reference sequence). This CDR3 is 18 amino acids long. The CDR3 here is CASSLLSGTGANTGELFF. DNA for the CDR3: TGTGCTAGCAGCTTACTGTCCGGGACAGGAGCGAACACCGGGGAGCTGTTTTTT.

The sample holds many counts of this clonotype. CDR3 DNA: TGTGCCACCAGTGATTTGACGGGGCCCGGGGAGCTGTTTTTT. This encodes CATSDLTGPGELFF. The J gene is TRBJ2-2, the V gene TRBV24-1, with D possibly being TRBD1 or TRBD2 (5 bases each). From germline, CDR1 is KGHDR and CDR2 SFDVKD. V was shortened by 0 bases and J by 6 bases, with 7 bases between the two germline ends. The CDR3 has 14 residues.

This clonotype was detected many times. The J gene is TRBJ2-3, the V gene TRBV12-3 or TRBV12-4; 8 bases are shared with TRBD1. The V and J ends lost 6 bases and 1 base, in that order; junction bases with no gene match: 12. This CDR3 is 17 amino acids long. CDR3 protein: CASSEDRVTFRTDTQYF. DNA for the CDR3: TGTGCCAGCAGCGAGGACAGGGTAACGTTCCGCACAGATACGCAGTATTTT.

Many counts were recorded for this clonotype. V and J are TRBV12-3 or TRBV12-4 and TRBJ2-4; D is possibly TRBD1 (6 bases). The length of the CDR3 is 15 residues. Trimming pared 3 bases from V and 0 bases from J, leaving 9 bases between. CDR3 DNA sequence: TGTGCCAGCAGTTTGGACAGCCTAGCCAAAAACATTCAGTACTTC. Translating gives CASSLDSLAKNIQYF.

V is TRBV15 and J is TRBJ2-3; D remains unclear. Trimming stripped 8 bases from V and 2 bases from J, with 17 bases between. Looked up from germline, CDR1 is LNHNV and CDR2 is YYDKDF (reference sequence). CDR3 length: 15 residues. CDR3 loop: CATASMSGYTDTQYF. CDR3 sequence (DNA): TGTGCCACCGCCAGTATGTCGGGCTACACAGATACGCAGTATTTT.

The CDR3 coding sequence is TGTGCCAGCTCACCATGGGGAACCACCACAGATACGCAGTATTTT. Encoded protein: CASSPWGTTTDTQYF. The J gene is TRBJ2-3, the V gene TRBV18, with D hard to call. Germline V gene sequence: CDR1 KGHSH, CDR2 LQKENI. V was cut by 2 bases and J by 2 bases, with 11 bases left in between. This CDR3 is 15 amino acids long.

The CDR3 DNA follows: TGCGCCAGCAGCCAAGGGGTACTGACACTCTACGAGCAGTACTTC. It translates to CASSQGVLTLYEQYF. The rearrangement joins TRBV4-3 to TRBJ2-7, with D unclear. The CDR3 has 15 residues. V was shortened by 1 base and J by 3 bases, with 13 bases between the two germline ends. CDR1 and CDR2 from the germline V gene are LGHNA and YSLEER.

The chain combines TRBV5-1 with TRBJ1-1; no definite D call. Germline CDR1 reads SGHRS; CDR2 reads YFSETQ. The CDR3 loop spans 13 amino acids. V lost 5 bases to trimming and J lost 0 bases, with 8 bases between them. The DNA for the CDR3 is TGCGCCAGCAGAGAGGGAGTGAACACTGAAGCTTTCTTT. As protein: CASREGVNTEAFF. Based on the CDR3 plus reference TRBV5-1 and TRBJ1-1, the full variable domain is KAGVTQTPRYLIKTRGQQVTLSCSPISGHRSVSWYQQTPGQGLQFLFEYFSETQRNKGNFPGRFSGRQFSNSRSEMNVSTLELGDSALYLCASREGVNTEAFFGQGTRLTVV.

V gene TRBV5-1 combines with J gene TRBJ2-7, with D perhaps matching TRBD1 (6 bases). V lost 4 bases and J 6 bases, leaving 14 bases between the germline ends. The germline V gene encodes CDR1 SGHRS and CDR2 YFSETQ. The CDR3 is 13 amino acids. In DNA, the CDR3 is TGCGCCAGCAGCACCGGGACACCTACCGAGCAGTACTTC. This sequence encodes CASSTGTPTEQYF.

There are many counts of this clonotype. The chain combines TRBV12-3 or TRBV12-4 with TRBJ1-1; D possibly corresponds to TRBD1 (5 bases). The CDR3 is 13 residues long. The V and J ends lost 6 bases and 5 bases respectively, with 13 bases between them. The CDR3 here is CASSPRGGTEAFF. The CDR3 coding sequence is TGTGCCAGCAGCCCACGGGGGGGAACTGAAGCTTTCTTT.

This clonotype was recorded at least ten times. The chain carries TRBV20-1 and TRBJ1-6; TRBD1 matches 8 bases. Germline CDR1 and CDR2: DFQATT and SNEGSKA (reference sequence). The trim removed 6 bases at V and 7 bases at J, leaving 8 bases unmatched. The CDR3 is 14 amino acids. This chain's CDR3 is CSALQGATNSPLHF. The CDR3 DNA is TGCAGTGCCCTGCAGGGGGCAACCAATTCACCCCTCCACTTT.

The chain is built from TRBV9 and TRBJ1-5; a weak D match, TRBD1 (6 bases). Germline CDR1 and CDR2: SGDLS and YYNGEE. This CDR3 region has 16 residues. V lost 0 bases and J 6 bases, leaving 16 bases between the germline ends. The CDR3 loop is CASSVVPGGAGQPQHF. For the CDR3, the DNA is TGTGCCAGCAGCGTAGTTCCCGGGGGCGCCGGTCAGCCCCAGCATTTT.

The sample holds many counts of this clonotype. The chain employs TRBV7-3 and TRBJ1-3, with D possibly being TRBD1 (6 bases). Germline-derived CDR1 and CDR2 are SGHTA and FQGTGA. The CDR3 sequence is 15 residues long. V shed 0 bases and J shed 4 bases, with 10 bases lying between them. The CDR3 bases are TGTGCCAGCAGCTTAACTCGGGGGCTCGGAAACACCATATATTTT. Its translation is CASSLTRGLGNTIYF.

This clonotype was seen repeatedly, ten times or more. The chain is built from TRBV2 and TRBJ1-5; D call uncertain. The germline V and J ends were trimmed by 1 base and 3 bases, with 7 bases remaining between them. The CDR3 is 14 amino acids. Germline CDR1 and CDR2: SNHLY and FYNNEI. This chain's CDR3 is CASSEEGTNQPQHF. CDR3 sequence (DNA): TGTGCCAGCAGTGAAGAGGGTACCAATCAGCCCCAGCATTTT. The whole variable domain, filled in from reference TRBV2 and TRBJ1-5, reads EPEVTQTPSHQVTQMGQEVILRCVPISNHLYFYWYRQILGQKVEFLVSFYNNEISEKSEIFDDQFSVERPDGSNFTLKIRSTKLEDSAMYFCASSEEGTNQPQHFGDGTRLSIL.